A single sample is the source of the 22 T cell receptor beta chains below, sequenced in a study of Graves' ophthalmopathy and Graves' hyperthyroidism. Beta-chain TCR CDR3 regions were amplified from RNA transcripts. The workflow started with a first-round RT-PCR run with HTBI primers and then moved on to a second-round multiplex PCR. TCRdb called the multiplex PCR reads again in MiXCR, with one record for every CDR3 protein. The repertoire holds some 400,000 distinct CDR3 sequences, with 15% to 20% as singletons. Source material: peripheral blood. These receptor sequences come from a woman between 18 and 29 years old with Graves' ophthalmopathy.

This clonotype was seen many times. A much bigger clone sits one base away, suggesting this may be a read error. The rearrangement uses TRBV28 and TRBJ2-5, with 8 positions matching TRBD2. Germline V gene data show CDR1 as MDHEN and CDR2 as SYDVKM. CDR3 size: 14 residues. The CDR3 loop is CASLSGGAYETQHF. The CDR3 DNA follows: TGTGCCAGCTTGTCCGGGGGGGCGTACGAGACCCAGCACTTC.

There are a few counts of this clonotype. The chain carries TRBV11-2 and TRBJ2-4, with a weak D call TRBD1 (7 bases). The germline gives CDR1 SGHAT, CDR2 FQNNGV. The CDR3 is 14 amino acids. V gave up 3 bases and J gave up 7 bases, with 13 bases separating them. Here the CDR3 reads CASSFQGGTNIQYF. In DNA form, the CDR3 reads TGTGCCAGCAGCTTTCAGGGGGGAACTAACATTCAGTACTTC.

There are many counts of this clonotype. The chain couples TRBV7-2 to TRBJ1-5; 7 positions agree with TRBD1. CDR1 SGHTA and CDR2 FQGNSA come from the germline V gene. CDR3 length: 15 residues. V gave up 0 bases and J gave up 4 bases; unmatched junction bases: 3. CDR3 loop: CASSLAWDRNQPQHF. The CDR3 bases are TGTGCCAGCAGCTTAGCGTGGGACAGAAATCAGCCCCAGCATTTT.

In this sample, this clonotype turned up many times. This rearrangement joins TRBV7-9 to TRBJ2-5, with no clear D. V was pared by 5 bases and J by 2 bases, with 12 bases between. Germline lookup yields CDR1 SEHNR and CDR2 FQNEAQ (reference sequence). The CDR3 covers 14 residues. The CDR3 reads CASSLGPAQETQYF. The CDR3 coding sequence is TGTGCCAGCAGCCTCGGACCCGCTCAAGAGACCCAGTACTTC.

This clonotype was seen ten or more times. This chain links TRBV28 with TRBJ2-7, with D unclear. The CDR3 covers 11 residues. V lost 6 bases to trimming and J lost 7 bases, with 10 bases between them. CDR1 is MDHEN, CDR2 SYDVKM, per germline. The CDR3 is CASRDGREQYF. CDR3 in DNA: TGTGCCAGCAGGGACGGACGGGAGCAGTACTTC.

This clonotype was seen ten or more times. The chain employs TRBV30 and TRBJ1-5; D is unclear. The CDR3 runs 14 residues. V lost 0 bases to trimming and J lost 6 bases, with 12 bases between them. Germline values: CDR1 GTSNPN, CDR2 SVGIG (reference sequence). CDR3 nucleotides: TGTGCCTGGAGTGTATCCGGGAATGGTCAGCCCCAGCATTTT. Its translation is CAWSVSGNGQPQHF.

J is TRBJ2-7 and V is TRBV6-1; no clear D gene. From germline, CDR1 is MNHNS and CDR2 SASEGT. V was trimmed by 3 bases and J by 5 bases, leaving 14 bases between them. The CDR3 covers 14 residues. Written as DNA, the CDR3 is TGTGCCAGCAGTGATTGGACCGCCGGGCACGAGCAGTACTTC. This sequence encodes CASSDWTAGHEQYF.

This clonotype was found many times. The chain links TRBV9 to TRBJ2-7; D tentatively fits TRBD1 or TRBD2 (5 bases each). Germline V gene lookup returns CDR1 SGDLS and CDR2 YYNGEE. This CDR3 region has 14 residues. V was trimmed by 0 bases and J by 0 bases, leaving 7 bases between them. The DNA for the CDR3 is TGTGCCAGCAGCGTAGATGGGGGCTCCTACGAGCAGTACTTC. It encodes CASSVDGGSYEQYF. Looking up the rest from reference TRBV9 and TRBJ2-7 gives the full variable domain: DSGVTQTPKHLITATGQRVTLRCSPRSGDLSVYWYQQSLDQGLQFLIQYYNGEERAKGNILERFSAQQFPDLHSELNLSSLELGDSALYFCASSVDGGSYEQYFGPGTRLTVT.

This clonotype appeared many times. The chain uses TRBV30 and TRBJ1-5; unclear D gene. There are 13 residues in the CDR3. Per the germline V gene, CDR1 is GTSNPN and CDR2 is SVGIG (reference sequence). Trimming took off 5 bases at V and 0 bases at J, with 8 bases between the two ends. CDR3 coding DNA: TGTGCCTGGGGTTTGGATAGCAATCAGCCCCAGCATTTT. Protein sequence: CAWGLDSNQPQHF.

A note on this clonotype: Germline is not matched at one junction end, which may reflect a read error. This chain connects TRBV12-3 or TRBV12-4 to TRBJ1-1; a possible D gene is TRBD1 (5 bases). The CDR3 is 16 amino acids. DNA of the CDR3: TGTGCCAGCAGCCCCAGGGTGCCATCCGCGAACACTGAAGCCTTCTTT. It codes for CASSPRVPSANTEAFF.

There are a few counts of this clonotype. The rearrangement joins TRBV19 to TRBJ1-5; no reliable D call. V was pared by 5 bases and J by 0 bases, with 14 bases between. The CDR3 is made up of 16 amino acids. Germline CDR1 and CDR2: LNHDA and SQIVND (reference sequence). CDR3: CASSPLDRNSNQPQHF. The CDR3 bases are TGTGCCAGTAGTCCCCTGGACCGTAATAGCAATCAGCCCCAGCATTTT.

This clonotype was seen many times. The rearrangement uses TRBV7-2 and TRBJ2-7; perhaps TRBD2 as D (6 bases). CDR1 and CDR2 from the germline V gene are SGHTA and FQGNSA. This CDR3 is 16 amino acids long. Trimming cost V 5 bases and J 2 bases, with 19 bases left between them. The CDR3, as DNA: TGTGCCAGCAGCCTCCTTCGGGGGTCGAGAACCTACGAGCAGTACTTC. This codes for CASSLLRGSRTYEQYF.

This clonotype was seen at least ten times. The J gene is TRBJ1-6, the V gene TRBV6-4, with TRBD1 as a possible D gene (5 bases). V was shortened by 7 bases and J by 7 bases, with 11 bases between the two germline ends. This CDR3 is built from 13 residues. Germline V gene sequence: CDR1 MRHNA, CDR2 SNTAGT. CDR3 in amino acids: CASKGQGNSPLHF. As DNA, the CDR3 is TGTGCCAGCAAAGGGCAGGGAAATTCACCCCTCCACTTT.

This clonotype was picked up many times. V gene TRBV5-1 combines with J gene TRBJ2-5; 13 bases line up with TRBD2. Germline lookup yields CDR1 SGHRS and CDR2 YFSETQ. Trimming cost V 3 bases and J 3 bases; bases outside gene matches: 2. This CDR3 has 15 residues. The CDR3 is CASSSTSGGEETQYF. DNA for the CDR3: TGCGCCAGCAGCTCAACTAGCGGGGGGGAAGAGACCCAGTACTTC.

Many counts were recorded for this clonotype. The V gene is TRBV4-2, the J gene TRBJ2-2; no definite D call. The CDR3 runs to 16 residues. Germline values: CDR1 LGHNA, CDR2 YNFKEQ. Trimming stripped 0 bases from V and 4 bases from J, with 12 bases between. CDR3 in amino acids: CASSQEATGGTGELFF. Written as DNA, the CDR3 is TGTGCCAGCAGCCAAGAAGCGACGGGCGGCACCGGGGAGCTGTTTTTT.

This clonotype came up many times. The chain carries TRBV5-1 and TRBJ2-5; 9 bases match TRBD1. This CDR3 is built from 16 residues. Germline-derived CDR1 and CDR2 are SGHRS and YFSETQ. The V gene end was trimmed by 4 bases and the J gene end by 2 bases; junction bases not matched to a gene: 9. In nucleotides, the CDR3 is TGCGCCAGCAGCCCCGGGACAGGGTTGCGGCAAGAGACCCAGTACTTC. It encodes CASSPGTGLRQETQYF.

This clonotype was observed at least ten times. CDR3 sequence: CASSSMFEQYF. As DNA, the CDR3 is TGTGCCAGCAGTTCCATGTTCGAGCAGTACTTC. The chain joins TRBV28 to TRBJ2-7; D ambiguous. Germline V gene lookup returns CDR1 MDHEN and CDR2 SYDVKM. This CDR3 region has 11 residues. Trimming removed 4 bases from V and 6 bases from J, with 7 bases in between.

This clonotype occurred many times. The chain is built from TRBV24-1 and TRBJ2-5, with a possible D match to TRBD1 (6 bases). Per germline, CDR1 KGHDR and CDR2 SFDVKD. Trimming stripped 3 bases from V and 5 bases from J, with 12 bases between. CDR3 size: 14 residues. The DNA for the CDR3 is TGTGCCACCAGTGATCTACAGGGTTCCGAGACCCAGTACTTC. It yields the protein CATSDLQGSETQYF.

In this sample, this clonotype turned up many times. The chain couples TRBV6-5 to TRBJ1-6; the D is unclear. Germline-derived CDR1 and CDR2 are MNHEY and SVGAGI. The CDR3 totals 16 residues. V shed 6 bases and J shed 0 bases, with 12 bases lying between them. The CDR3: CASRLVRSSYNSPLHF. The CDR3 DNA reads as TGTGCCAGCAGACTCGTCCGTAGCTCCTATAATTCACCCCTCCACTTT.

This clonotype was detected ten times or more. V gene TRBV12-5 combines with J gene TRBJ2-7; D remains ambiguous. Between the trimmed V and J ends, which lost 2 bases and 7 bases, there was a span of 12 bases. Germline assignment: CDR1 LGHNT and CDR2 FRNRAP. CDR3 size: 13 residues. The CDR3 sequence is CASGLSGSREQYF. Here the CDR3 DNA reads TGTGCTAGTGGTTTGTCCGGTTCGCGAGAGCAGTACTTC. Complete variable domain (other parts from reference TRBV12-5 and TRBJ2-7): DARVTQTPRHKVTEMGQEVTMRCQPILGHNTVFWYRQTMMQGLELLAYFRNRAPLDDSGMPKDRFSAEMPDATLATLKIQPSEPRDSAVYFCASGLSGSREQYFGPGTRLTVT.

This clonotype was seen many times. A much more abundant neighbour one base away suggests this may be a read error. No conserved phenylalanine or tryptophan is present at the end of the CDR3, so a read error is the likely explanation. The rearrangement uses TRBV7-2 and TRBJ1-1; D is undetermined. Germline V CDR1 and CDR2: SGHTA, FQGNSA. V was shortened by 0 bases and J by 4 bases, with 9 bases between the two germline ends. The length of the CDR3 is 14 residues. The CDR3 region is CASSLAYRSTEAFL. Here the CDR3 DNA reads TGTGCCAGCAGCTTAGCGTACCGATCCACTGAAGCTTTCCTT.

This clonotype was seen ten or more times. The chain has TRBV19 and TRBJ2-2; possibly TRBD1 for D (6 bases). Germline V gives CDR1 LNHDA, CDR2 SQIVND (reference sequence). The CDR3 runs to 17 residues. With 5 bases removed from V and 4 bases from J, the gap between germline ends came to 20 bases. In DNA, the CDR3 is TGTGCCAGTAGTCCCGACCGAGAGGTACAGGGCACCGGGGAGCTGTTTTTT. Protein: CASSPDREVQGTGELFF.